This T cell receptor (beta chain) was captured in a study of identical twins (dated by TCRdb to 2016 to 2017). Study-level background: The study deep-sequenced TCR alpha and beta repertoires from monozygotic twins, unrelated adults of various ages and cord blood to test whether fetal clonotypes persist. To rule out contamination, the twin experiments were replicated at different times with different library preparation protocols. On the study overall, not on this receptor specifically: Fewer insertions were carried by abundant cord blood beta clonotypes, a similar but weaker trend appeared in young adult naive repertoires, and no such trend appeared in memory repertoires. Conclusions relied on cross-sectional statistical analysis, since the same donors could not be followed over many years. In beta out-of-frame sequences, excess twin sharing was weaker, because having fewer shared sequences lowered the signal-to-noise ratio. Invariant T cells such as MAIT and iNKT could partly confound zero-insertion analyses, though diverse VJ usage argued against this for most clonotypes. Compared with coincidental sharing between unrelated individuals, out-of-frame TCR alpha sequences shared between twins had an excess of sequences with low generation probability. Out-of-frame TCR alpha sharing in monozygotic twins was systematically underestimated by recombination models, whereas sharing between unrelated individuals was in agreement with the recombination models.

Ten or more counts support this clonotype. Its target antigen remains unknown. No much larger clone is present one base from it, and per-base qualities are unavailable. All donors were healthy Caucasians. The twin cohort comprised three pairs of female monozygotic twins, all aged about 18 to 29 years. CD4+ and CD8+ T cell populations were isolated with positive isolation kits from Invitrogen. A distance of 11 bases separates the germline ends of V and J, which lose 3 bases and 6 bases respectively. CDR1 and CDR2, per the germline V gene, are SGDLS and YYNGEE. The CDR3, cysteine through phenylalanine, is 13 amino acids long. Just the 39-base CDR3 DNA is kept, in frame starting at base 1. The method was 5' RACE. The instrument was an Illumina HiSeq 2000. A universal primer binding site was added through template switching, and the final cDNA carried a unique molecular identifier so that TCR cDNA molecules could be counted accurately. Specific primers in the conserved constant-segment region were used to synthesize first-strand cDNA for the TCR alpha and beta chains. Each cDNA library was double barcoded, with a SMART-Mk sample barcode plus Illumina barcodes, to control for contamination. Two successive PCR steps introduced TruSeq adapter sequences along with Illumina sample barcodes. TCR alpha and beta cDNA libraries were sequenced on the Illumina HiSeq platform with custom primers. On the study's bioinformatics: MiGEC was used to process raw reads and extract unique molecular identifiers, and MiXCR was used to find CDR3 positions. For each individual, recombination models were inferred using an EM algorithm with the repgenHMM and IGoR tools. The tcR package in R was used for shared clonotype analysis, with sharing normalized by the product of cloneset sizes. Out-of-frame nonproductive sequences were analyzed to study raw recombination free of thymic and clonal selection effects. The public reads were reanalyzed by TCRdb: fastp trimming at Q25, MiXCR alignment, in-frame beta chains only. Each CDR3 protein gets just one entry, which takes the most common genes and DNA from the rows behind it. TCRdb, rather than the study authors, made the V and J calls. In this sample the table shows about 220,000 distinct CDR3 sequences, approximately 8% of which occur a single time. The ten largest clones take up less than 6.5% of the sample.

Separately, the same data were catalogued under a study of yellow fever vaccine responses in identical twins. The second paper states: The authors reported that the T cell response to vaccination in identical twins appeared partly convergent and partly personalized. Focusing on identical twins, the study followed the T cell clones that responded to the vaccine, and did so with precision.

The sample comprised CD8+ T cells sorted from blood. The source of this sequence is a woman under 30 in good health. This receptor chain uses TRBV9 and TRBJ2-3; no D gene call is confident. In nucleotides, the sequence is TGTGCCAGCAGCGACTTCGCCCAGGATACGCAGTATTTT. Translated, it reads CASSDFAQDTQYF.